These T cell receptor beta chains were read from a single sample in a study of T cells after yellow fever vaccination. Via MiXCR, TCRdb re-called the 5' RACE reads, giving one row per CDR3 protein. Here the sample spans 50,000 to 75,000 distinct CDR3 sequences, around 6.2% being singletons. Sequenced material: PBMCs, either bulk or a sorted T-cell subset (CD4+, CD8+, memory, or dextramer-sorted; not recorded which), taken on the day of the yellow fever booster vaccination. The receptors derive from a man aged 18 to 29 who received the YFV17D yellow fever vaccine. CDR3s include the opening cysteine and the closing phenylalanine or tryptophan. The order of the fields is D gene, J gene, V gene, clone size, CDR3 length, CDR3 protein, CDR3 DNA. D genes are given only for firm matches. Clone size appears in some rows only: once, few, many, or a class for an expanded clone.

d_gene: NA; j_gene: TRBJ2-4; v_gene: TRBV15; abundance: many; len: 14; CDR3aa: CATSSELPKNIQYF; CDR3nt: TGTGCCACCAGCAGCGAGTTACCCAAAAACATTCAGTACTTC
d_gene: NA; j_gene: TRBJ1-5; v_gene: TRBV12-3/TRBV12-4; abundance: few; len: 15; CDR3aa: CASSPRPGGDQPQHF; CDR3nt: TGTGCCAGCAGTCCCAGACCCGGCGGGGATCAGCCCCAGCATTTT
d_gene: NA; j_gene: TRBJ1-1; v_gene: TRBV7-8; abundance: few; len: 17; CDR3aa: CASSLEGDVVSVTEAFF; CDR3nt: TGTGCCAGCAGCTTAGAGGGGGATGTTGTGAGTGTCACTGAAGCTTTCTTT
d_gene: TRBD1; j_gene: TRBJ1-1; v_gene: TRBV27; abundance: few; len: 13; CDR3aa: CASSLGGGPEAFF; CDR3nt: TGTGCCAGCAGTTTAGGAGGGGGCCCTGAAGCTTTCTTT
d_gene: NA; j_gene: TRBJ2-6; v_gene: TRBV12-3/TRBV12-4; abundance: many; len: 13; CDR3aa: CASTRFGANVLTF; CDR3nt: TGTGCCAGCACCCGTTTTGGGGCCAACGTCCTGACTTTC
d_gene: NA; j_gene: TRBJ2-3; v_gene: TRBV7-9; abundance: NA; len: 14; CDR3aa: CASSSTGYTDTQYF; CDR3nt: TGTGCCAGCAGCTCGACAGGATACACAGATACGCAGTATTTT
d_gene: NA; j_gene: TRBJ1-6; v_gene: TRBV25-1; abundance: NA; len: 15; CDR3aa: CASSEGGSYNSPLHF; CDR3nt: TGTGCCAGCAGTGAAGGGGGCTCCTATAATTCACCCCTCCACTTT
d_gene: TRBD2; j_gene: TRBJ2-5; v_gene: TRBV4-3; abundance: few; len: 16; CDR3aa: CASSPSTSGGGKTQYF; CDR3nt: TGCGCCAGCAGCCCATCGACTAGCGGGGGCGGAAAGACCCAGTACTTC
d_gene: NA; j_gene: TRBJ2-7; v_gene: TRBV5-4; abundance: few; len: 14; CDR3aa: CASSLEGFMSEQYF; CDR3nt: TGTGCCAGCAGCTTGGAGGGTTTCATGAGCGAGCAGTACTTC
d_gene: NA; j_gene: TRBJ2-2; v_gene: TRBV27; abundance: NA; len: 17; CDR3aa: CASSVLEHRAGTGELFF; CDR3nt: TGTGCCAGCAGTGTGCTTGAGCACAGGGCGGGGACCGGGGAGCTGTTTTTT
d_gene: NA; j_gene: TRBJ2-1; v_gene: TRBV27; abundance: few; len: 13; CDR3aa: CASSSRSYNEQFF; CDR3nt: TGTGCCAGCAGTTCTCGATCCTACAATGAGCAGTTCTTC
d_gene: NA; j_gene: TRBJ1-1; v_gene: TRBV4-2; abundance: many; len: 12; CDR3aa: CASTDWGAEAFF; CDR3nt: TGTGCCAGCACCGACTGGGGGGCTGAAGCTTTCTTT
d_gene: NA; j_gene: TRBJ2-3; v_gene: TRBV5-4; abundance: NA; len: 15; CDR3aa: CASRTGAPSGDTQYF; CDR3nt: TGTGCCAGCAGAACCGGGGCTCCCTCGGGGGATACGCAGTATTTT
d_gene: NA; j_gene: TRBJ1-1; v_gene: TRBV12-3/TRBV12-4; abundance: many; len: 14; CDR3aa: CASSRTSRNTEAFF; CDR3nt: TGTGCCAGCAGCCGGACGTCCCGCAACACTGAAGCTTTCTTT
d_gene: NA; j_gene: TRBJ1-5; v_gene: TRBV5-1; abundance: few; len: 16; CDR3aa: CASTSDSEYSNQPQHF; CDR3nt: TGCGCCAGCACCTCAGACAGCGAGTATAGCAATCAGCCCCAGCATTTT
d_gene: NA; j_gene: TRBJ2-5; v_gene: TRBV5-4; abundance: few; len: 18; CDR3aa: CASSPGGSGDYGMETQYF; CDR3nt: TGTGCCAGCAGCCCGGGGGGCAGCGGGGATTATGGTATGGAGACCCAGTACTTC
d_gene: TRBD1; j_gene: TRBJ1-2; v_gene: TRBV29-1; abundance: few; len: 14; CDR3aa: CSVTGTGGILGYTF; CDR3nt: TGCAGCGTTACCGGGACAGGGGGAATCCTCGGCTACACCTTC
d_gene: TRBD1; j_gene: TRBJ2-1; v_gene: TRBV5-1; abundance: NA; len: 16; CDR3aa: CASSFNPGQGVNEQFF; CDR3nt: TGCGCCAGCAGCTTCAATCCGGGACAGGGGGTCAATGAGCAGTTCTTC
d_gene: NA; j_gene: TRBJ1-5; v_gene: TRBV6-6; abundance: few; len: 14; CDR3aa: CASSRSGRDQPQHF; CDR3nt: TGTGCCAGCAGCCGCTCGGGCCGTGATCAGCCCCAGCATTTT
d_gene: NA; j_gene: TRBJ2-2; v_gene: TRBV30; abundance: NA; len: 12; CDR3aa: CAWSKGSRELFF; CDR3nt: TGTGCCTGGAGTAAGGGGTCCCGGGAGCTGTTTTTT
d_gene: TRBD2; j_gene: TRBJ2-2; v_gene: TRBV12-3/TRBV12-4; abundance: many; len: 16; CDR3aa: CASSARGGDITGELFF; CDR3nt: TGTGCCAGCAGTGCCCGGGGGGGCGACATCACCGGGGAGCTGTTTTTT
d_gene: NA; j_gene: TRBJ1-1; v_gene: TRBV7-9; abundance: many; len: 12; CDR3aa: CASSLALSEAFF; CDR3nt: TGTGCCAGCAGCTTAGCGTTGAGTGAAGCTTTCTTT
d_gene: NA; j_gene: TRBJ2-1; v_gene: TRBV7-9; abundance: few; len: 16; CDR3aa: CASRTTPGAWDNEQFF; CDR3nt: TGTGCCAGCAGGACGACTCCGGGGGCATGGGACAATGAGCAGTTCTTC
d_gene: NA; j_gene: TRBJ2-5; v_gene: TRBV10-2; abundance: many; len: 12; CDR3aa: CASKLAGETQYF; CDR3nt: TGCGCCAGCAAGCTAGCAGGCGAGACCCAGTACTTC
d_gene: NA; j_gene: TRBJ1-1; v_gene: TRBV5-6; abundance: NA; len: 13; CDR3aa: CASSSGFGTEAFF; CDR3nt: TGTGCCAGCAGCTCAGGGTTTGGCACTGAAGCTTTCTTT
d_gene: NA; j_gene: TRBJ2-7; v_gene: TRBV18; abundance: NA; len: 14; CDR3aa: CASSLRQNAYEQYF; CDR3nt: TGTGCCAGCTCACTTCGACAGAACGCCTACGAGCAGTACTTC
d_gene: TRBD2; j_gene: TRBJ2-5; v_gene: TRBV5-1; abundance: many; len: 16; CDR3aa: CASSPVAGAPKETQYF; CDR3nt: TGCGCCAGCAGCCCTGTAGCGGGGGCCCCGAAGGAGACCCAGTACTTC
d_gene: NA; j_gene: TRBJ1-2; v_gene: TRBV6-6; abundance: NA; len: 21; CDR3aa: CASSYRVFAESVQGVTYGYTF; CDR3nt: TGTGCCAGCAGTTATAGGGTTTTCGCCGAGTCAGTACAGGGAGTTACCTATGGCTACACCTTC
d_gene: TRBD1; j_gene: TRBJ1-1; v_gene: TRBV3-1; abundance: few; len: 14; CDR3aa: CASSLPGGGTEAFF; CDR3nt: TGTGCCAGCAGCCTACCAGGGGGAGGAACTGAAGCTTTCTTT
d_gene: NA; j_gene: TRBJ2-1; v_gene: TRBV5-1; abundance: many; len: 16; CDR3aa: CASSTWGGVEGDEQFF; CDR3nt: TGCGCCAGCAGCACCTGGGGAGGGGTCGAGGGGGATGAGCAGTTCTTC
d_gene: NA; j_gene: TRBJ1-2; v_gene: TRBV5-1; abundance: many; len: 13; CDR3aa: CASSLDSVYGYTF; CDR3nt: TGCGCCAGCAGCTTAGACAGCGTCTATGGCTACACCTTC
d_gene: NA; j_gene: TRBJ1-1; v_gene: TRBV7-9; abundance: many; len: 14; CDR3aa: CASSKQSTSTEAFF; CDR3nt: TGTGCCAGCAGCAAGCAGTCGACCTCCACTGAAGCTTTCTTT
d_gene: NA; j_gene: TRBJ1-5; v_gene: TRBV11-2; abundance: many; len: 15; CDR3aa: CASSRSDRLNQPQHF; CDR3nt: TGTGCCAGCAGCAGAAGCGACAGGTTGAATCAGCCCCAGCATTTT
d_gene: NA; j_gene: TRBJ1-2; v_gene: TRBV7-9; abundance: few; len: 17; CDR3aa: CASSLPSSRGTNYGYTF; CDR3nt: TGTGCCAGCAGCTTGCCATCGTCGCGGGGTACTAACTATGGCTACACCTTC
d_gene: NA; j_gene: TRBJ1-4; v_gene: TRBV5-4; abundance: few; len: 15; CDR3aa: CASSLAAGENEKLFF; CDR3nt: TGTGCCAGCAGCTTGGCCGCAGGGGAGAATGAAAAACTGTTTTTT
d_gene: NA; j_gene: TRBJ1-1; v_gene: TRBV7-9; abundance: many; len: 14; CDR3aa: CASSRTLMNTEAFF; CDR3nt: TGTGCCAGCAGCCGAACCTTAATGAACACTGAAGCTTTCTTT
d_gene: TRBD1; j_gene: TRBJ1-5; v_gene: TRBV4-1; abundance: few; len: 15; CDR3aa: CASSLTTGAIGPQHF; CDR3nt: TGCGCCAGCAGCCTCACGACAGGGGCCATTGGACCCCAGCATTTT
d_gene: NA; j_gene: TRBJ2-2; v_gene: TRBV5-1; abundance: many; len: 17; CDR3aa: CASSLDLWQGLTGELFF; CDR3nt: TGCGCCAGCAGCTTGGATCTCTGGCAGGGGCTCACCGGGGAGCTGTTTTTT
d_gene: NA; j_gene: TRBJ1-1; v_gene: TRBV7-2; abundance: few; len: 15; CDR3aa: CASSLVQGGYTEAFF; CDR3nt: TGTGCCAGCAGCTTAGTGCAGGGCGGGTACACTGAAGCTTTCTTT
d_gene: NA; j_gene: TRBJ2-7; v_gene: TRBV12-3/TRBV12-4; abundance: many; len: 13; CDR3aa: CASRLGRHYEQYF; CDR3nt: TGTGCCAGCCGTCTCGGACGGCACTACGAGCAGTACTTC
d_gene: TRBD2; j_gene: TRBJ2-3; v_gene: TRBV2; abundance: few; len: 17; CDR3aa: CASSEVGSSGGTDTQYF; CDR3nt: TGTGCCAGCAGTGAGGTAGGATCCAGCGGGGGCACAGATACGCAGTATTTT
d_gene: TRBD1; j_gene: TRBJ1-4; v_gene: TRBV5-5; abundance: few; len: 13; CDR3aa: CASSLEGDRALFF; CDR3nt: TGTGCCAGCAGCTTGGAGGGCGACAGGGCCCTGTTTTTT
d_gene: TRBD2; j_gene: TRBJ2-7; v_gene: TRBV4-2; abundance: few; len: 15; CDR3aa: CASSQPGLVAYEQYF; CDR3nt: TGTGCCAGCAGCCAACCGGGACTAGTGGCCTACGAGCAGTACTTC
d_gene: NA; j_gene: TRBJ2-5; v_gene: TRBV21-1; abundance: NA; len: 13; CDR3aa: CASRERGQETQYF; CDR3nt: TGTGCCAGCAGAGAACGAGGCCAAGAGACCCAGTACTTC
d_gene: NA; j_gene: TRBJ2-3; v_gene: TRBV6-1; abundance: many; len: 17; CDR3aa: CASSPGGRTTYTDTQYF; CDR3nt: TGTGCCAGCAGTCCCGGTGGGCGGACTACCTACACAGATACGCAGTATTTT
d_gene: TRBD1; j_gene: TRBJ1-1; v_gene: TRBV5-1; abundance: many; len: 15; CDR3aa: CASSRIDRANTEAFF; CDR3nt: TGCGCCAGCAGCAGGATAGACAGGGCTAACACTGAAGCTTTCTTT
d_gene: NA; j_gene: TRBJ2-4; v_gene: TRBV7-9; abundance: many; len: 17; CDR3aa: CASSPPVVGDPKNIQYF; CDR3nt: TGTGCCAGCAGCCCCCCGGTGGTCGGGGACCCCAAAAACATTCAGTACTTC
d_gene: NA; j_gene: TRBJ1-5; v_gene: TRBV27; abundance: few; len: 11; CDR3aa: CASSGGGPQHF; CDR3nt: TGTGCCAGCAGCGGAGGAGGGCCCCAGCATTTT
d_gene: NA; j_gene: TRBJ1-1; v_gene: TRBV11-2; abundance: NA; len: 12; CDR3aa: CASSRGNTEAFF; CDR3nt: TGTGCCAGCAGCCGGGGGAACACTGAAGCTTTCTTT
d_gene: NA; j_gene: TRBJ1-6; v_gene: TRBV7-2; abundance: many; len: 15; CDR3aa: CASSLSPGWDSPLHF; CDR3nt: TGTGCCAGCAGCTTAAGCCCAGGATGGGATTCACCCCTCCACTTT
d_gene: TRBD1; j_gene: TRBJ2-1; v_gene: TRBV11-3; abundance: many; len: 18; CDR3aa: CASSLEPGTGFGVNEQFF; CDR3nt: TGTGCCAGCAGCTTAGAGCCGGGGACAGGGTTCGGCGTGAATGAGCAGTTCTTC
d_gene: TRBD1; j_gene: TRBJ2-3; v_gene: TRBV12-3/TRBV12-4; abundance: many; len: 14; CDR3aa: CASHRQGARETQYF; CDR3nt: TGTGCCAGCCATAGACAGGGGGCAAGGGAGACGCAGTATTTT
d_gene: TRBD1; j_gene: TRBJ1-5; v_gene: TRBV7-6; abundance: NA; len: 13; CDR3aa: CASSDRGYQPQHF; CDR3nt: TGTGCCAGCAGCGACAGGGGCTATCAGCCCCAGCATTTT
d_gene: NA; j_gene: TRBJ2-5; v_gene: TRBV7-6; abundance: NA; len: 15; CDR3aa: CASSPKTSWPETQYF; CDR3nt: TGTGCCAGCAGCCCTAAGACTTCCTGGCCGGAGACCCAGTACTTC
d_gene: TRBD1; j_gene: TRBJ1-3; v_gene: TRBV20-1; abundance: many; len: 13; CDR3aa: CSAGTGGGNTIYF; CDR3nt: TGCAGTGCGGGGACAGGGGGTGGAAACACCATATATTTT
d_gene: NA; j_gene: TRBJ1-4; v_gene: TRBV4-2; abundance: NA; len: 14; CDR3aa: CASSQRGAFEKLFF; CDR3nt: TGTGCCAGCAGCCAACGGGGGGCGTTTGAAAAACTGTTTTTT